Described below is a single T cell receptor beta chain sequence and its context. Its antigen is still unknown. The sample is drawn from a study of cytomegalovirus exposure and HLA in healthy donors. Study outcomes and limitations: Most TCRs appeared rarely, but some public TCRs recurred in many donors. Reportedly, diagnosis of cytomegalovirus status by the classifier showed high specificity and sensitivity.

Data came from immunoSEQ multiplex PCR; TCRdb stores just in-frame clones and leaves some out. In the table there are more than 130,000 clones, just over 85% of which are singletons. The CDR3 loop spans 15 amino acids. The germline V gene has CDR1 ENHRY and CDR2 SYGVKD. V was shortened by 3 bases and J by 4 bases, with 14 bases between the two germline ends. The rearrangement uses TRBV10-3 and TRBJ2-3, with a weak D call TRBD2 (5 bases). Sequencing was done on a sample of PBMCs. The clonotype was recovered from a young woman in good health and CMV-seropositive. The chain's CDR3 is CAISDSAGGADTQYF. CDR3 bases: TGTGCCATCAGTGACTCCGCCGGAGGTGCAGATACGCAGTATTTT.